This T cell receptor beta chain came from a study of neurological immune-mediated disorders. This clonotype was counted many times. The V gene's germline CDR1 is MDHEN and CDR2 SYDVKM. CDR3 length equals 14 residues. V lost 0 bases, J lost 1 base, and 6 bases lay in between. By 5'RACE with 10-nucleotide random UMIs, the cDNA was made. MiXCR, run by TCRdb on the 5' RACE reads, gives a single entry per CDR3 protein. The profile shows fewer than 25,000 distinct CDR3 sequences, about 9.4% of them singletons. Sequenced: PBMCs. The chain recombines TRBV28 with TRBJ1-1, with TRBD1 as a possible D gene (6 bases). The clonotype originates from a woman in her sixties with HTLV-1-associated myelopathy (HAM/TSP). The CDR3 loop is CASSLWTGNTEAFF. CDR3 coding DNA: TGTGCCAGCAGTTTATGGACAGGGAACACTGAAGCTTTCTTT.